This T cell receptor (beta chain) was observed in a study of T-cell reconstitution after alpha-beta-depleted transplantation in children. Notes on the study in general: The authors attributed T-cell counts and diversity one year after transplant mostly to newly produced T cells. Several hundred expanded graft clones reportedly gave rise to the alpha-beta T cells present about two months after transplant.

This clonotype showed up many times. What it binds is unknown. V was pared by 2 bases and J by 12 bases, with 8 bases between. The length of the CDR3 is 11 residues. Germline V lookup: CDR1 SGHTA, CDR2 FQGTGA. Library preparation (for TCRbeta) was performed with unique molecular identifiers. TCRdb re-analysed the PCR reads in MiXCR, keeping a single row per CDR3 protein. The sample lists tens of thousands of distinct CDR3 sequences, roughly 45% occurring once. This sequence originates from a male patient younger than 18 who had a stem cell transplant for acute lymphoblastic leukemia, so the T cells may come from the graft donor. J is TRBJ2-1 and V is TRBV7-3; D unresolved. The sequenced sample was PBMCs, mostly from graft donor cells, obtained 360 days after TCRalphabeta/CD19-depleted stem cell transplant. In nucleotides, the CDR3 is TGTGCCAGCAGCTTAGGGCCGGTGCAGTTCTTC. This encodes CASSLGPVQFF.